A selection of T cell receptor beta chains follows, all from one sample in a study of blood T cell repertoires in COVID-19. Using immunoSEQ multiplex PCR, the repertoire was profiled, and TCRdb retains in-frame clones only, with some absent. This table has fewer than 250,000 clones, approximately 86% appearing once. Sequencing input: peripheral blood. The receptors were gathered from a man between 40 and 49 years old with acute or convalescent COVID-19. Each CDR3 is given with its conserved first and last residue. Fields, in order: D gene, V gene, J gene, clone size, CDR3 DNA, CDR3 protein. D genes are given only for firm matches. A row's size may be missing; if present it is once, few, many or a size class.

NA,TRBV28,TRBJ2-1,NA,TGTGCCAGCAGCCCTAGTTTTAGCTCCTACAATGAGCAGTTCTTC,CASSPSFSSYNEQFF
TRBD1,TRBV5-1,TRBJ2-1,NA,TGCGCCAGCAGCGGCAGGGGGCATGAGCAGTTCTTC,CASSGRGHEQFF
TRBD2,TRBV5-1,TRBJ2-2,NA,TGCGCCAGCAGCTTTTCCAGAGCGGGACCGAACACCGGGGAGCTGTTTTTT,CASSFSRAGPNTGELFF
NA,TRBV6-6,TRBJ1-6,few,TGTGCCAGCAGTCCCCCCCAGGCGAGCTCCTATAATTCACCCCTCCACTTT,CASSPPQASSYNSPLHF
NA,TRBV4-3,TRBJ2-3,few,TGCGCCAGCAGCCAAGGGAGCGGGAGCACAGATACGCAGTATTTT,CASSQGSGSTDTQYF
NA,TRBV6-1,TRBJ1-5,once,TGTGCCAGCAGTTTCCCCGATCAGCCCCAGCATTTT,CASSFPDQPQHF
NA,TRBV6-5,TRBJ2-1,NA,TGTGCCAGCAGTCTGGGGACTTCCTACAATGAGCAGTTCTTC,CASSLGTSYNEQFF
TRBD2,TRBV19,TRBJ2-5,NA,TGTGCCAGTAGTAACGGGGGGGCCTCAGGGGAGACCCAGTACTTC,CASSNGGASGETQYF
NA,TRBV27,TRBJ2-1,once,TGTGCCAGCAGTTTACGTCCCCTAGCCGGCAATGAGCAGTTCTTC,CASSLRPLAGNEQFF
NA,TRBV19,TRBJ1-4,NA,TGTGCCAGTAGTATAGATAGTCCAGGGTGGGGTGAAAAACTGTTTTTT,CASSIDSPGWGEKLFF
TRBD1,TRBV7-2,TRBJ2-5,NA,TGTGCCAGCCTAGGGGGCCCCGAAGAGACCCAGTACTTC,CASLGGPEETQYF
TRBD2,TRBV28,TRBJ2-7,NA,TGTGCCAGCACCAATCCGGGGGGGCGCGACCACGAGCAGTACTTC,CASTNPGGRDHEQYF
NA,TRBV9,TRBJ1-1,NA,TGTGCCAGCAGCCTCCCTCCAGGGACTGAAGCTTTCTTT,CASSLPPGTEAFF
NA,TRBV30,TRBJ2-7,few,TGTGCCTGGAGTGTTCTAGTCTCCTACGAGCAGTACTTC,CAWSVLVSYEQYF
TRBD1,TRBV2,TRBJ2-5,NA,TGTGCCAGCATACGACAGGGAGTCCCACAAGAGACCCAGTACTTC,CASIRQGVPQETQYF
NA,TRBV5-8,TRBJ1-3,NA,TGTGCCAGCCGCCCTTCGGGAACTGGAAACACCATATATTTT,CASRPSGTGNTIYF
NA,TRBV5-4,TRBJ2-1,NA,TGTGCCAGCAGCTTGGCCGTCGGCGGGAATGAGCAGTTCTTC,CASSLAVGGNEQFF
NA,TRBV29-1,TRBJ1-2,NA,TGCAGCGTTGAAGAGGCAGTCTATGGCTACACCTTC,CSVEEAVYGYTF
TRBD1,TRBV11-1,TRBJ1-1,NA,TGTGCCAGCAGGGGACAGGGGAACACTGAAGCTTTCTTT,CASRGQGNTEAFF
NA,TRBV29-1,TRBJ2-7,NA,TGCAGCGTCCGGAGGGGTGTGGGTGAGCAGTACTTC,CSVRRGVGEQYF
NA,TRBV24-1,TRBJ1-2,NA,TGTGCCACCAGTGATGCTACAGTGGGCTATGGCTACACCTTC,CATSDATVGYGYTF
NA,TRBV24-1,TRBJ2-7,NA,TGTGCCACCAGTGCAGGGGATCGCTACGAGCAGTACTTC,CATSAGDRYEQYF
NA,TRBV6-1,TRBJ2-7,NA,TGTGCCAGCAGTGATGTAGCCCTCCTAAGCGAGCAGTACTTC,CASSDVALLSEQYF
NA,TRBV29-1,TRBJ2-5,NA,TGCAGCGTTGGGGTCTCCACAGGGACCCAGTACTTC,CSVGVSTGTQYF
NA,TRBV6-2/TRBV6-3,TRBJ2-1,NA,TGTGCCAGCAGCACCTGGGACTCGAGCTCCTACAATGAGCAGTTCTTC,CASSTWDSSSYNEQFF
TRBD2,TRBV6-2/TRBV6-3,TRBJ2-7,NA,TGTGCCAGCAGTTATTCGCTAGCGGGGCCCTACGAGCAGTACTTC,CASSYSLAGPYEQYF
TRBD1,TRBV5-1,TRBJ2-3,few,TGCGCCAGCAGCCCCCGGGACAGCCCTAGCACAGATACGCAGTATTTT,CASSPRDSPSTDTQYF
TRBD1,TRBV19,TRBJ1-6,NA,TGTGCCAGTAGAGGGGGCGATGGAGGTTCACCCCTCCACTTT,CASRGGDGGSPLHF
NA,TRBV7-9,TRBJ1-5,NA,TGTGCCAGCAGCTTACAGGGATATAGCAATCAGCCCCAGCATTTT,CASSLQGYSNQPQHF
TRBD1,TRBV4-2,TRBJ1-4,NA,TGTGCCAGCAGCCAAGAGGACAGGGTCGAAAAACTGTTTTTT,CASSQEDRVEKLFF
NA,TRBV5-6,TRBJ1-2,NA,TGTGCCAGCAGGGGCGCTTCAGCTGGCTACACCTTC,CASRGASAGYTF
NA,TRBV24-1,TRBJ2-5,NA,TGTGCCACCAGTGAGGCAGGGCCTCTGGAGACCCAGTACTTC,CATSEAGPLETQYF
NA,TRBV6-4,TRBJ1-2,once,TGTGCCAGCAGTGGTTGGATCGGGGGGCTCTATGGCTACACCTTC,CASSGWIGGLYGYTF
NA,TRBV19,TRBJ1-1,few,TGTGCCAGTAGTCCCCGGGGAGGGGGTGACGCTGAAGCTTTCTTT,CASSPRGGGDAEAFF
TRBD2,TRBV5-4,TRBJ2-7,NA,TGTGCCAGCAGCACGGGGGGAGCGGTGCAGTACTTC,CASSTGGAVQYF
NA,TRBV11-3,TRBJ1-1,NA,TGTGCCAGCAGCAACGGAGCCGGGGGGGGTGGCACTGAAGCTTTCTTT,CASSNGAGGGGTEAFF